This record covers a single T cell receptor beta chain. The data originate from a study of blood T cell repertoires in COVID-19. Assay: immunoSEQ multiplex PCR; the TCRdb copy retains only in-frame clones and omits some. The sample shows around 270,000 clones, over 75% of them seen only once. Recovered status in Cohort 3 required two negative PCRs, clearance, or symptom resolution. Trimming stripped 3 bases from V and 1 base from J, with 18 bases between. This CDR3 contains 17 residues. Germline V gives CDR1 MNHEY, CDR2 SMNVEV (reference sequence). The V gene is TRBV27, the J gene TRBJ1-1; D perhaps matches TRBD1 (6 bases). Sequenced material: PBMCs or T cells enriched from blood (not recorded which). This sequence was found in a woman aged 25 to 39 who had recovered from COVID-19. This CDR3 is CASSFRLFGGANTEAFF. The CDR3, as DNA: TGTGCCAGCAGTTTCCGCCTGTTTGGGGGGGCGAACACTGAAGCTTTCTTT.